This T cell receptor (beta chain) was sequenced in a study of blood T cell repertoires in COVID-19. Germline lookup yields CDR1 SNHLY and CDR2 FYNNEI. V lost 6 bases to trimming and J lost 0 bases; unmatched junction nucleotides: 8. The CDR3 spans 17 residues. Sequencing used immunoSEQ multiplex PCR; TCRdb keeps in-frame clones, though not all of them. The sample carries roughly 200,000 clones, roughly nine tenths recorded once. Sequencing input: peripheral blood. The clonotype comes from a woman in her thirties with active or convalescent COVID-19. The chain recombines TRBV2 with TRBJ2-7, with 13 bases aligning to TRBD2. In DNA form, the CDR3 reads TGTGCCAGCAGGCCGGGACTAGCGGGGCGCAGCTCCTACGAGCAGTACTTC. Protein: CASRPGLAGRSSYEQYF.